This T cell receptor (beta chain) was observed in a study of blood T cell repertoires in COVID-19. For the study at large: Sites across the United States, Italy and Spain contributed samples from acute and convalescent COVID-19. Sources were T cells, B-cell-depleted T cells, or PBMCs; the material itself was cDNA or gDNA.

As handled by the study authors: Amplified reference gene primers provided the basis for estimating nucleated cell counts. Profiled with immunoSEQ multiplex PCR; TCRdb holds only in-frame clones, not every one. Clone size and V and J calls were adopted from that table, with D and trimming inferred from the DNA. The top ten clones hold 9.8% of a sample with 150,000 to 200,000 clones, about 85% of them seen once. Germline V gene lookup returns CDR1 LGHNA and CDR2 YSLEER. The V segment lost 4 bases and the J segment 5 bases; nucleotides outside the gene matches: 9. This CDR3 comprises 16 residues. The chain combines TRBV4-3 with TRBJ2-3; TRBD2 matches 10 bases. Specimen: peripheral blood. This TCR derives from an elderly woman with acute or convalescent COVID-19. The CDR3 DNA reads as TGCGCCAGCAGCCGGAGCGGAGCGGGGGGGGTAGATACGCAGTATTTT. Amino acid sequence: CASSRSGAGGVDTQYF.